This T cell receptor (beta chain) comes out of a study of cytomegalovirus exposure and HLA in healthy donors. Study as a whole: Early released data comprised around 80 million unique TCRs from HLA-typed donors. Overall study findings and caveats: In a later analysis, the majority of CMV-associated beta chains seemingly showed HLA restriction. A later analysis by the authors found several of the most significant clusters apparently linked to common viral pathogens.

In regard to this clone: Its cognate antigen is unknown.

Germline V CDR1 and CDR2: SNHLY, FYNNEI. V was pared by 2 bases and J by 0 bases, with 4 bases between. CDR3 length equals 13 residues. 60 Vbeta and 13 Jbeta primers were used in PCR. TCRdb keeps only in-frame clones here, not all; method: immunoSEQ multiplex PCR. The sample includes some 120,000 clones, 80% of them seen just once. Sequenced input: PBMCs. The receptor was isolated from a man younger than 40 in good health and CMV-seropositive. The V gene is TRBV2, the J gene TRBJ1-1; D is undetermined. CDR3 nucleotides: TGTGCCAGCAGTGAAACGGTGAACACTGAAGCTTTCTTT. Its translation is CASSETVNTEAFF. Drawing the rest from reference TRBV2 and TRBJ1-1, the complete variable domain is EPEVTQTPSHQVTQMGQEVILRCVPISNHLYFYWYRQILGQKVEFLVSFYNNEISEKSEIFDDQFSVERPDGSNFTLKIRSTKLEDSAMYFCASSETVNTEAFFGQGTRLTVV.